The 24 T cell receptor beta chains given below trace back to one sample, sequenced in a study of cytomegalovirus exposure and HLA in healthy donors. The PCR made use of 60 Vbeta and 13 Jbeta primers. Profiled with immunoSEQ multiplex PCR; TCRdb holds only in-frame clones, not every one. The data contain roughly 150,000 clones, more than 7.5% of them seen just once; the ten biggest clones take up 1.5% to 2%. The sample consisted of PBMCs. The source is a man aged 50 to 59 in good health and CMV-seronegative.

In its sample, this clone was seen a few times. The V call is TRBV10-3, the J call TRBJ2-7, with 7 nucleotides matching TRBD1. Trimming cost V 2 bases and J 5 bases; bases outside gene matches: 6. This CDR3 has 14 residues. Germline CDR1 and CDR2: ENHRY and SYGVKD. In nucleotides, the CDR3 is TGTGCCATCAGTGAGGGAGTGAGGGGGCACGAGCAGTACTTC. This sequence encodes CAISEGVRGHEQYF.

This clone has only a few counts. The CDR3 sequence: CASSLVGREGYGYTF. Here the CDR3 DNA reads TGTGCCAGCAGCTTAGTGGGCAGGGAAGGGTATGGCTACACCTTC. The J gene is TRBJ1-2, the V gene TRBV7-9; tentatively, D is TRBD1 (5 bases). Between the trimmed V and J ends, which lost 1 base and 5 bases, there was a span of 14 bases. The germline V gene encodes CDR1 SEHNR and CDR2 FQNEAQ (reference sequence). The CDR3 runs 15 residues.

In its sample, this clone was seen a few times. The rearrangement joins TRBV13 to TRBJ2-1; 8 bases are shared with TRBD2. Germline V CDR1 and CDR2: PRHDT, FYEKMQ (reference sequence). V gave up 5 bases and J gave up 5 bases; unmatched junction bases: 5. CDR3 length: 14 residues. The CDR3 sequence is CASSRILADNEQFF. The CDR3 nucleotides read TGTGCCAGCAGCCGAATACTAGCGGACAATGAGCAGTTCTTC.

The chain employs TRBV27 and TRBJ2-2, with a tentative D call TRBD1 (6 bases). V was cut by 5 bases and J by 1 base, with 11 bases left in between. Germline values: CDR1 MNHEY, CDR2 SMNVEV (reference sequence). The CDR3 consists of 15 residues. The CDR3 spells CASSPGTLNTGELFF. Here the CDR3 DNA reads TGTGCCAGCAGTCCCGGGACATTGAACACCGGGGAGCTGTTTTTT.

The chain is built from TRBV7-4 and TRBJ1-4; D ambiguous. The CDR3 spans 16 residues. Trimming cost V 2 bases and J 8 bases, with 18 bases left between them. Germline assignment: CDR1 SGHVT and CDR2 SQSDAQ. CDR3 bases: TGTGCCAGCAGCTTAAGGCGGTCTAGTATACGCGAAAAACTGTTTTTT. Translation gives CASSLRRSSIREKLFF.

The genes are TRBV5-1 and TRBJ2-2, with 8 bases identical to TRBD1. V lost 5 bases to trimming and J lost 6 bases; unmatched junction nucleotides: 6. The CDR3 totals 14 residues. Germline CDR1 SGHRS, CDR2 YFSETQ. The CDR3: CASRGQGASGELFF. CDR3 coding DNA: TGCGCCAGCAGAGGACAGGGCGCGTCCGGGGAGCTGTTTTTT.

This clone was counted only a few times. The chain joins TRBV7-8 to TRBJ2-5, with a possible D match to TRBD1 (5 bases). The J call may be wrong; the DNA end is better matched by TRBJ2-7. The CDR3 covers 14 residues. Germline lookup yields CDR1 SGHVS and CDR2 FQNEAQ. DNA for the CDR3: TGTGCCAGCAGCTTAGCAGGGGTCGGCTACGAGCAGTACTTC. It translates to CASSLAGVGYEQYF.

This clone appeared a few times. The gene calls are TRBV27 and TRBJ1-1, with 9 bases lining up with TRBD1. The length of the CDR3 is 12 residues. Germline CDR1 MNHEY, CDR2 SMNVEV (reference sequence). Trimming at V came to 10 bases and at J to 3 bases, leaving 3 bases not matched to a gene. DNA of the CDR3: TGTGCCACCGGGGACAGGGACACTGAAGCTTTCTTT. It translates to CATGDRDTEAFF.

The chain employs TRBV19 and TRBJ2-3, with 8 nucleotides matching TRBD1. Germline assignment: CDR1 LNHDA and CDR2 SQIVND (reference sequence). Trimming removed 3 bases from V and 6 bases from J; junction bases left unmatched: 8. CDR3 length: 15 amino acids. CDR3 bases: TGTGCCAGTAGTATCCCCCGGACAGGGCGGGATACGCAGTATTTT. It is translated as CASSIPRTGRDTQYF.

This clone was seen more than once but under ten times. This rearrangement joins TRBV10-3 to TRBJ1-2, with 7 bases lining up with TRBD1. Germline assignment: CDR1 ENHRY and CDR2 SYGVKD. This CDR3 region has 15 residues. Losses at the gene ends were 4 bases for V and 3 bases for J; bases not matched to a gene: 8. CDR3 nucleotides: TGTGCCATCAGTGCCACAGGGGAGACCGACTATGGCTACACCTTC. It translates to CAISATGETDYGYTF.

This clone turned up a few times. The chain recombines TRBV6-1 with TRBJ2-3; 8 nucleotides line up with TRBD2. From germline, CDR1 is MNHNS and CDR2 SASEGT. After removal of 8 bases from V and 5 bases from J, the junction contained 12 bases not matched to a gene. This CDR3 region has 15 residues. DNA of the CDR3: TGTGCCAGCTCCACGGGGAGCGGGAGAATAGATACGCAGTATTTT. This codes for CASSTGSGRIDTQYF.

The chain employs TRBV5-4 and TRBJ2-5, with D perhaps matching TRBD1 (6 bases). The CDR3 covers 15 residues. Germline V gene sequence: CDR1 SGHNT, CDR2 YYREEE (reference sequence). V was pared by 4 bases and J by 7 bases, with 20 bases between. For the CDR3, the DNA is TGTGCCAGCAGCAACCTCCAGGGGTTAAAGGGGACCCAGTACTTC. Protein sequence: CASSNLQGLKGTQYF.

The chain employs TRBV27 and TRBJ2-3, with TRBD1 matching over 9 bases. V shed 4 bases and J 3 bases; nucleotides not matched to a gene: 5. The CDR3 covers 15 residues. The germline CDR1 and CDR2 sequences are MNHEY and SMNVEV (reference sequence). The CDR3 coding sequence is TGTGCCAGCAGTTCCCCCGGACAGGGGACAGATACGCAGTATTTT. It codes for CASSSPGQGTDTQYF.

The chain carries TRBV19 and TRBJ1-1; maybe TRBD1 (5 bases). V was trimmed by 7 bases and J by 0 bases, leaving 12 bases between them. This CDR3 has 14 residues. Germline V gene lookup returns CDR1 LNHDA and CDR2 SQIVND (reference sequence). CDR3 coding DNA: TGTGCCAGTACTCGACAGTTCCTGAACACTGAAGCTTTCTTT. Residues: CASTRQFLNTEAFF. Full variable domain (rest looked up from reference TRBV19 and TRBJ1-1): DGGITQSPKYLFRKEGQNVTLSCEQNLNHDAMYWYRQDPGQGLRLIYYSQIVNDFQKGDIAEGYSVSREKKESFPLTVTSAQKNPTAFYLCASTRQFLNTEAFFGQGTRLTVV.

This clone was counted between two and nine times. V usage is TRBV12-5 and J usage is TRBJ2-3; 8 nucleotides match TRBD2. J gave up 4 bases and V 5 bases, and 8 bases lay outside the gene matches. The length of the CDR3 is 15 residues. CDR1 and CDR2 from the germline V gene are LGHNT and FRNRAP. The CDR3 DNA follows: TGTGCTAGTGGTACGGGGGGGCTCGCGTCAGATACGCAGTATTTT. This sequence encodes CASGTGGLASDTQYF.

The table lists this clone with a few counts. The chain uses TRBV5-4 and TRBJ1-2; 7 bases match TRBD1. Germline trimming cut 4 bases from V and 0 bases from J; bases unmatched to any gene: 9. The CDR3 has 16 residues. Germline V CDR1 and CDR2: SGHNT, YYREEE (reference sequence). CDR3 region: CASSATGTAANYGYTF. The CDR3 DNA is TGTGCCAGCAGCGCTACCGGGACAGCAGCTAACTATGGCTACACCTTC.

This clone was seen a few times. In nucleotides, the CDR3 is TGCAGCGTGGGGGTGGGGGGAAACATTCAGTACTTC. Its translation: CSVGVGGNIQYF. The chain uses TRBV29-1 and TRBJ2-4; a weak D match, TRBD2 (6 bases). This CDR3 has 12 residues. V was clipped by 6 bases and J by 6 bases, with 12 bases between them. Germline assignment: CDR1 SQVTM and CDR2 ANQGSEA.

This clone turned up a few times. The chain uses TRBV28 and TRBJ1-5, with a possible D match to TRBD1 (5 bases). Trimming pared 3 bases from V and 2 bases from J, leaving 14 bases between. The CDR3 has 16 amino acids. CDR1 and CDR2 from the germline V gene are MDHEN and SYDVKM. This chain's CDR3 is CASSFDRRVGNQPQHF. The CDR3 nucleotides are TGTGCCAGCAGTTTTGACCGCAGGGTAGGCAATCAGCCCCAGCATTTT.

This clone was observed a few times. The V gene is TRBV30, the J gene TRBJ2-2; 8 positions agree with TRBD1. The V gene's germline CDR1 is GTSNPN and CDR2 SVGIG (reference sequence). CDR3 length: 13 residues. V dropped 5 bases and J dropped 6; count of bases not matched to a gene: 5. CDR3 sequence (DNA): TGTGCCTGGCAGGGGGCGATGGCCGGGGAGCTGTTTTTT. Protein: CAWQGAMAGELFF.

V gene TRBV7-9 combines with J gene TRBJ2-7; TRBD1 agrees at 11 bases. Trimming cost V 4 bases and J 7 bases; bases outside gene matches: 9. Germline CDR1 is SEHNR and CDR2 is FQNEAQ (reference sequence). This CDR3 has 15 residues. CDR3 residues: CASSSSGTGGREQYF. CDR3 DNA sequence: TGTGCCAGCAGCTCCTCCGGGACAGGGGGGAGGGAGCAGTACTTC.

This clone has more than one count but fewer than ten. At one end, the junction sequence differs from germline, possibly due to a read error. The genes are TRBV7-7 and TRBJ2-2, with D tentatively TRBD2 (6 bases). CDR3 length: 13 residues. CDR1 and CDR2 from the germline V gene are SSHAT and FNYEAQ (reference sequence). The CDR3 protein is CASSLSGLGELFF. In DNA form, the CDR3 reads TGTGCTAGCAGCTTAAGCGGGCTCGGGGAGCTGTTTTTT.

V is TRBV14 and J is TRBJ2-6; D is uncertain. The CDR3 consists of 15 residues. Germline loops: CDR1 SGHDN, CDR2 FVKESK. The V gene lost 0 bases and the J gene lost 8 bases, with 11 bases spanning the gap. CDR3 region: CASSQDAALSNVLTF. CDR3 bases: TGTGCCAGCAGCCAAGACGCGGCCCTTTCCAACGTCCTGACTTTC.

The chain uses TRBV19 and TRBJ2-1, with 7 nucleotides matching TRBD2. CDR3 length equals 13 residues. Germline assignment: CDR1 LNHDA and CDR2 SQIVND (reference sequence). V was pared by 5 bases and J by 9 bases, with 7 bases of the junction left unmatched. The CDR3 coding sequence is TGTGCCAGTAGTCAGCGGGACCTGGGTGAGCAGTTCTTC. Translating gives CASSQRDLGEQFF. Drawing the rest from reference TRBV19 and TRBJ2-1, the complete variable domain is DGGITQSPKYLFRKEGQNVTLSCEQNLNHDAMYWYRQDPGQGLRLIYYSQIVNDFQKGDIAEGYSVSREKKESFPLTVTSAQKNPTAFYLCASSQRDLGEQFFGPGTRLTVL.

The sample holds a few counts of this clone. V usage is TRBV7-8 and J usage is TRBJ2-7, with D maybe TRBD2 (7 bases). V was cut by 1 base and J by 0 bases, with 19 bases left in between. The CDR3 contains 18 residues. CDR1 SGHVS and CDR2 FQNEAQ come from the germline V gene. The CDR3 nucleotides read TGTGCCAGCAGCTTAGGAGGGAGGGGGGTCCTCCTCTCCTACGAGCAGTACTTC. This codes for CASSLGGRGVLLSYEQYF.